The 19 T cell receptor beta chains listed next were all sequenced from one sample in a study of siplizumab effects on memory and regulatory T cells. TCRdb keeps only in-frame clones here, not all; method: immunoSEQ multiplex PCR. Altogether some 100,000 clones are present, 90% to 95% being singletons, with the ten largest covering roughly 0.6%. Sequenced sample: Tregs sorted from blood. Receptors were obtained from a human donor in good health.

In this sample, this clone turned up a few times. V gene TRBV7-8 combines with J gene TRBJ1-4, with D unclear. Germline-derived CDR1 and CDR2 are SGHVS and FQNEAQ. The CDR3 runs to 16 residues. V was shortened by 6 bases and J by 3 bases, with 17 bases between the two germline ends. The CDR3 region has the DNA TGTGCCAGCAGGGATGTTTCCGGGTCCGCTAATGAAAAACTGTTTTTT. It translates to CASRDVSGSANEKLFF.

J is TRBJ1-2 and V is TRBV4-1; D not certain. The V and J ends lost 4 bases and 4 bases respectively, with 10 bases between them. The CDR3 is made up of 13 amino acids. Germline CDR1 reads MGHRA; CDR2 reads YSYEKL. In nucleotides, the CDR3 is TGCGCCAGCAGCCCCGGGGAGTCCTATGGCTACACCTTC. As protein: CASSPGESYGYTF.

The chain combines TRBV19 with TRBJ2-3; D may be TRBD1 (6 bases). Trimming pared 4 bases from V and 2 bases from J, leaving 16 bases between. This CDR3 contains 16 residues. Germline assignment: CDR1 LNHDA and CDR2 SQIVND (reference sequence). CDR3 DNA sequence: TGTGCCAGTAGTAACCTAGGACAGCCCAACACAGATACGCAGTATTTT. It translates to CASSNLGQPNTDTQYF.

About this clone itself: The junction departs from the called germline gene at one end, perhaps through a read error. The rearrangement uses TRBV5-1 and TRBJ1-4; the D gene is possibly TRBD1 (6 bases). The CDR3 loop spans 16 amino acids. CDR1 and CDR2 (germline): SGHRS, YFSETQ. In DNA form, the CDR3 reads TGCGCCGGCAGCCTAGGACAGCAGCGACTGAATGAAAAACTGTTTTTT. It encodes CAGSLGQQRLNEKLFF.

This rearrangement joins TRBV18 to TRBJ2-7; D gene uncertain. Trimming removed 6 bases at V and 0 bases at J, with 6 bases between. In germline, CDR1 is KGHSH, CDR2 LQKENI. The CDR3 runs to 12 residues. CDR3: CASSRYSYEQYF. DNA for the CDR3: TGTGCCAGCTCCCGATACTCCTACGAGCAGTACTTC.

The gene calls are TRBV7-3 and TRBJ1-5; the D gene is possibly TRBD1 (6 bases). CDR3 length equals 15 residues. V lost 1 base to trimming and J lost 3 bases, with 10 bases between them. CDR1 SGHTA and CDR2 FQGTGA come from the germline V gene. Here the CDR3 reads CASSLKGDNNQPQHF. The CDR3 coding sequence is TGTGCCAGCAGCTTAAAAGGGGACAACAATCAGCCCCAGCATTTT.

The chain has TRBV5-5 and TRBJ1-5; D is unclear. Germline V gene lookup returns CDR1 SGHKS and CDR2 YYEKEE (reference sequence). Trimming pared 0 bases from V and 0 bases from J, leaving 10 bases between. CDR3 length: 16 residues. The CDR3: CASSLARQLSNQPQHF. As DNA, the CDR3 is TGTGCCAGCAGCTTGGCCCGGCAGCTTAGCAATCAGCCCCAGCATTTT.

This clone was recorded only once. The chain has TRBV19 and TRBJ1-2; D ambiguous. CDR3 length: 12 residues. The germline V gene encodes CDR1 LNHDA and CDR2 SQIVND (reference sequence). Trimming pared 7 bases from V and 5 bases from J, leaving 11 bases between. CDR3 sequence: CASTSREYGYTF. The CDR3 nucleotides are TGTGCCAGTACTAGTAGGGAGTATGGCTACACCTTC.

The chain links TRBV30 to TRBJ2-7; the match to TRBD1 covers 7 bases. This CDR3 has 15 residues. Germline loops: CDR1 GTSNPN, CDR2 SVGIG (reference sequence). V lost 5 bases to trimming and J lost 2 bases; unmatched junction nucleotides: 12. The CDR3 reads CAWGKPGQWPYEQYF. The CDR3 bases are TGTGCCTGGGGGAAACCGGGACAGTGGCCCTACGAGCAGTACTTC.

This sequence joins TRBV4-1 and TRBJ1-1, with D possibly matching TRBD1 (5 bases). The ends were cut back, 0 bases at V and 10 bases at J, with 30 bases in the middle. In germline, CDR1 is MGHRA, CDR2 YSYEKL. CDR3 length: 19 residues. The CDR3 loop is CASSQDGGAFTHRFLGAFF. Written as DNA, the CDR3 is TGCGCCAGCAGCCAAGATGGCGGGGCGTTCACCCACCGGTTTTTAGGAGCTTTCTTT.

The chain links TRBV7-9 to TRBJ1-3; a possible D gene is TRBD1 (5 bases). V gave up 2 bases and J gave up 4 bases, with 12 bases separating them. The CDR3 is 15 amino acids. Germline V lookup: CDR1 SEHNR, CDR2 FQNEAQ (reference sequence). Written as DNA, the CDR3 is TGTGCCAGCAGCTTACTCGGGACGGAAGGAAACACCATATATTTT. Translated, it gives CASSLLGTEGNTIYF.

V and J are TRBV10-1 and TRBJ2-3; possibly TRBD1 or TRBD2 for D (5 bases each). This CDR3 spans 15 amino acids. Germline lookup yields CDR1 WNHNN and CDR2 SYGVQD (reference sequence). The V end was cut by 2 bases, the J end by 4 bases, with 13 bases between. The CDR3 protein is CASSEGGVRADTQYF. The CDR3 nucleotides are TGCGCCAGCAGTGAGGGGGGAGTACGCGCAGATACGCAGTATTTT.

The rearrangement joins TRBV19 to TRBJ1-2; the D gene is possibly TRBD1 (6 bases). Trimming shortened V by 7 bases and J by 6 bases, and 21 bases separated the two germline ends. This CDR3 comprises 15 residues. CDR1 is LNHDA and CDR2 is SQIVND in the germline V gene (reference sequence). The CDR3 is CASTPVAGDMHGYTF. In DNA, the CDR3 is TGTGCCAGTACACCAGTGGCAGGGGATATGCATGGCTACACCTTC.

The CDR3 here is CASSQVGGNYGYTF. CDR3 bases: TGTGCCAGCAGCCAAGTCGGGGGGAACTATGGCTACACCTTC. The gene calls are TRBV6-1 and TRBJ1-2; possible D gene TRBD1, 5 bases. V was clipped by 6 bases and J by 2 bases, with 13 bases between them. CDR3 size: 14 residues. Germline V CDR1 and CDR2: MNHNS, SASEGT.

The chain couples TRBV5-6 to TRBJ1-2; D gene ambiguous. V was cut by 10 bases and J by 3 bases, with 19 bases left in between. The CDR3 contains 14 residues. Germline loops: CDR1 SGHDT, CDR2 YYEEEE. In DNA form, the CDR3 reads TGTGCCGGATCACCCAAGGGTGTCGACTATGGCTACACCTTC. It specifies CAGSPKGVDYGYTF.

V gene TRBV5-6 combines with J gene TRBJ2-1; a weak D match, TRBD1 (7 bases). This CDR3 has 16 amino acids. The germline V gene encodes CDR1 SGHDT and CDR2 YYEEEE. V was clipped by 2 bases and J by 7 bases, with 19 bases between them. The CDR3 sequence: CASSFVAGQLINEQFF. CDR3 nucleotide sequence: TGTGCCAGCAGCTTTGTTGCGGGACAGCTTATAAATGAGCAGTTCTTC.

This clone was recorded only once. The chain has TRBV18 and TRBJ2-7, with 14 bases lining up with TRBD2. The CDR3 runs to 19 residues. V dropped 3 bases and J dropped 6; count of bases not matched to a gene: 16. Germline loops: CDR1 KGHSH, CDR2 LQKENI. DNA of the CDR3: TGTGCCAGCTCACCGGGGACTAGCGGGAGTGCGTCTTCAGTTGCCGAGCAGTACTTC. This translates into CASSPGTSGSASSVAEQYF.

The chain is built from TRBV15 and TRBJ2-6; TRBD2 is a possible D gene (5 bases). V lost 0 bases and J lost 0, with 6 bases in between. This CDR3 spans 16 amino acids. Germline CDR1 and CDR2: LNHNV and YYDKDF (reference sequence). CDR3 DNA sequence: TGTGCCACCAGCAGAGATGGGAGCTCTGGGGCCAACGTCCTGACTTTC. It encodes CATSRDGSSGANVLTF.

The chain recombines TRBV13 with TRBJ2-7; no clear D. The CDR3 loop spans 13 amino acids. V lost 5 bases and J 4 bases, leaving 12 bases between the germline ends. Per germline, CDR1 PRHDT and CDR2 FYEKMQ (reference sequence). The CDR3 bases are TGTGCCAGCAGCAGGCTAGTGGCGTACGAGCAGTACTTC. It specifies CASSRLVAYEQYF.